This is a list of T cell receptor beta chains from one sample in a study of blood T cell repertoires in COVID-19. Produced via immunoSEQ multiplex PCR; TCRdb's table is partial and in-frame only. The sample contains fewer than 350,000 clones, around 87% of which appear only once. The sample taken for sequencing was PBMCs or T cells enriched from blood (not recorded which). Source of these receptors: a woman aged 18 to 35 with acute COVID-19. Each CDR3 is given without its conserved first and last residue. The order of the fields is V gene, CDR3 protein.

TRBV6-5	ASSPTGINSYT
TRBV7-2	ASSLARTGLYGYT
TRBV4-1	ASSLGQGALGEQY
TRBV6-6	ASSDRVGTEAF
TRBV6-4	ASSDTDRGTRREAF
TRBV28	ASSLGRAFGTDTQY
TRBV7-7	ASSPDEGLRDTGELF
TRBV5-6	ASSLGETGFGYT
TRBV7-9	ASSLTAYEQY
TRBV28	ASNPEGNQPQH
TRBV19	ASSTQVYGYT
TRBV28	ASIRTGRPSKGGNTIY
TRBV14	ASSQRGYGYT
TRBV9	ASQAKGQGNTGELF
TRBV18	ASSPYVTSLYTGELF
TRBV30	AWSGGQASNQPQH
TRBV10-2	ASSESSGRTNYGYT
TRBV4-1	ASSQGRQGNREKLF
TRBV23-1	AGPLVTSGRRRRGTQY
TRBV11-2	ASSLAGQVFADTQY
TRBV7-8	ASSTRTSGRLRVSNEQF
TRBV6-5	ASSSWGGGNEQF
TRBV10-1	ASSDRYGAEQY
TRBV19	ASSPWGGEYTGELF
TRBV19	ASSTTLAGEGGYNEQF
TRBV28	ASTTTRGGRGNTRGSPLH
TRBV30	AWSISGATGYYEQY
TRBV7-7	ASSLSPEVEEDTIY
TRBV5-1	ASSPTSGRVLNEQF
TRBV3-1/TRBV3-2	ASSRNLGTLYEQY
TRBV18	ASSRTSGPYNEQF
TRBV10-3	AISESTGRQPQH
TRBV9	ASSVDPQGTYGYT
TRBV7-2	ASSLVRGVGANTGELF
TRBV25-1	ASSPGQGAQVEQY
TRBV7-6	ASSLIGGQETQY